Following are 27 T cell receptor beta chains from one sample sequenced in a study of technical replicates of blood from a handful of donors. Sequenced by immunoSEQ multiplex PCR; TCRdb stores in-frame clones only, minus some. The data contain about 12,000 clones, approximately 96% of them singletons. Specimen: PBMCs. The source of these receptors is a human donor in good health.

The table lists this clone with a count of one. This sequence joins TRBV19 and TRBJ2-2; the D is unclear. Germline V CDR1 and CDR2: LNHDA, SQIVND (reference sequence). The V gene lost 3 bases and the J gene lost 1 base, with 3 bases spanning the gap. The CDR3 contains 13 residues. The CDR3 DNA sequence: TGTGCCAGTAGTATCCAGAACACCGGGGAGCTGTTTTTT. This encodes CASSIQNTGELFF.

This clone appeared a few times. The V gene is TRBV30, the J gene TRBJ2-1, with 14 nucleotides matching TRBD2. Germline CDR1 is GTSNPN and CDR2 is SVGIG (reference sequence). The V gene end was trimmed by 0 bases and the J gene end by 7 bases; junction bases not matched to a gene: 11. CDR3 length equals 18 residues. The CDR3 loop reads CAWSVGGTSGSPENEQFF. CDR3 sequence (DNA): TGTGCCTGGAGTGTGGGTGGGACTAGCGGGAGCCCTGAGAATGAGCAGTTCTTC.

The chain links TRBV18 to TRBJ2-1, with D maybe TRBD2 (6 bases). Germline V gives CDR1 KGHSH, CDR2 LQKENI. The CDR3 runs to 14 residues. V lost 5 bases and J 6 bases, leaving 14 bases between the germline ends. In DNA form, the CDR3 reads TGTGCCAGCTCAGGGGGGATAGATTCCAATGAGCAGTTCTTC. Translated: CASSGGIDSNEQFF.

The rearrangement links TRBV30 to TRBJ2-1; 14 bases are shared with TRBD2. CDR3 length: 16 residues. Looked up from germline, CDR1 is GTSNPN and CDR2 is SVGIG (reference sequence). The ends lost 3 bases at V and 8 bases at J; junction bases unmatched: 9. The CDR3 DNA follows: TGTGCCTGGAGCAGACTAGCGGGAGGGCTTGGGGATGAGCAGTTCTTC. Protein product: CAWSRLAGGLGDEQFF. Filled out from reference TRBV30 and TRBJ2-1, the complete variable domain reads SQTIHQWPATLVQPVGSPLSLECTVEGTSNPNLYWYRQAAGRGLQLLFYSVGIGQISSEVPQNLSASRPQDRQFILSSKKLLLSDSGFYLCAWSRLAGGLGDEQFFGPGTRLTVL.

CDR3 coding DNA: TGTGCCAGCAGCTTAGGCACAGGGGTCCACTCCTACGAGCAGTACTTC. Translation: CASSLGTGVHSYEQYF. The V gene is TRBV7-9, the J gene TRBJ2-7, with TRBD1 identical over 7 bases. This CDR3 region has 16 residues. With V trimmed by 1 base and J by 0 bases, 6 bases remained unmatched. Germline-derived CDR1 and CDR2 are SEHNR and FQNEAQ (reference sequence).

The chain employs TRBV30 and TRBJ2-5, with TRBD2 matching 9 bases. Germline V gene data show CDR1 as GTSNPN and CDR2 as SVGIG (reference sequence). V lost 2 bases to trimming and J lost 11 bases; unmatched junction nucleotides: 15. The length of the CDR3 is 15 residues. The CDR3 DNA follows: TGTGCCTGGAGTAGGGCGGCGGGAGGGCCTTGGGAGCAGTACTTC. This encodes CAWSRAAGGPWEQYF.

The chain uses TRBV7-9 and TRBJ1-4; TRBD1 matches 7 bases. The germline V gene encodes CDR1 SEHNR and CDR2 FQNEAQ (reference sequence). The length of the CDR3 is 14 residues. V lost 5 bases and J lost 10; bases outside the gene matches: 10. The CDR3 DNA reads as TGTGCCAGCAGCCTCCAGGGGGTAGGGGGAAAACTGTTTTTT. This sequence encodes CASSLQGVGGKLFF.

The rearrangement joins TRBV5-1 to TRBJ1-1; D might be TRBD1 (5 bases). The V end was cut by 5 bases, the J end by 1 base, with 15 bases between. CDR3 size: 15 residues. The germline CDR1 and CDR2 sequences are SGHRS and YFSETQ. CDR3 sequence (DNA): TGCGCCAGCAGGGTGGGACTGACCAAGAACACTGAAGCTTTCTTT. This sequence encodes CASRVGLTKNTEAFF.

This sequence joins TRBV28 and TRBJ2-5; the D gene is possibly TRBD2 (5 bases). The V gene's germline CDR1 is MDHEN and CDR2 SYDVKM. V lost 6 bases and J 0 bases, leaving 8 bases between the germline ends. CDR3 size: 13 residues. The chain's CDR3 is CASRPGNQETQYF. DNA of the CDR3: TGTGCCAGCAGACCGGGAAACCAAGAGACCCAGTACTTC.

About this clone: Other nucleotide sequences from this sample produce the same CDR3. The chain joins TRBV5-1 to TRBJ1-2, with 8 bases aligning to TRBD1. The trim removed 4 bases at V and 2 bases at J, leaving 4 bases unmatched. The CDR3 covers 14 residues. Germline values: CDR1 SGHRS, CDR2 YFSETQ. CDR3 sequence: CASSEDRANYGYTF. The CDR3 nucleotides read TGCGCCAGCAGCGAGGACAGGGCCAACTATGGCTACACCTTC.

The DNA of the CDR3 is TGTGCCAGCAGCTTAGCGAGCGGGCCGCCCTACGAGCAGTACTTC. As protein: CASSLASGPPYEQYF. The J gene is TRBJ2-7, the V gene TRBV7-2; tentatively, D is TRBD2 (6 bases). CDR1 and CDR2 (germline): SGHTA, FQGNSA. This CDR3 region has 15 residues. The germline V and J ends were trimmed by 0 bases and 2 bases, with 11 bases remaining between them.

The gene calls are TRBV9 and TRBJ1-2, with 7 bases fitting TRBD1. The junction had 25 bases not matched to a gene; V was cut back by 4 bases and J by 4 bases. Germline CDR1 SGDLS, CDR2 YYNGEE. The CDR3 consists of 20 residues. The chain's CDR3 is CASSNFGGETGISPLYGYTF. The CDR3 coding sequence is TGTGCCAGCAGCAATTTTGGGGGAGAGACAGGGATATCTCCCCTCTATGGCTACACCTTC.

The V and J genes are TRBV27 and TRBJ2-2, with D tentatively TRBD2 (7 bases). V was cut by 6 bases and J by 7 bases, with 18 bases left in between. Germline CDR1 MNHEY, CDR2 SMNVEV (reference sequence). There are 15 residues in the CDR3. CDR3 coding DNA: TGTGCCAGCAGCTGGGGGCGGGGGTCGAGCGGGGAGCTGTTTTTT. This sequence encodes CASSWGRGSSGELFF.

The V gene is TRBV14, the J gene TRBJ2-5; tentative D call: TRBD2 (6 bases). Looked up from germline, CDR1 is SGHDN and CDR2 is FVKESK. The CDR3 loop spans 14 amino acids. V was clipped by 4 bases and J by 1 base, with 10 bases between them. In nucleotides, the CDR3 is TGTGCCAGCAGCCCAGGAGGGCTCCAAGAGACCCAGTACTTC. Its protein product is CASSPGGLQETQYF.

The V gene is TRBV6-5, the J gene TRBJ1-2; 7 nucleotides line up with TRBD1. Trimming took 6 bases from V and 1 from J; bases not matched to a gene: 5. This CDR3 region has 14 residues. Germline assignment: CDR1 MNHEY and CDR2 SVGAGI. CDR3: CASRGGQSNYGYTF. In nucleotides, the CDR3 is TGTGCCAGCAGGGGGGGACAGAGTAACTATGGCTACACCTTC.

The chain combines TRBV20-1 with TRBJ2-3; D unclear. V lost 2 bases and J 5 bases, leaving 2 bases between the germline ends. From germline, CDR1 is DFQATT and CDR2 SNEGSKA (reference sequence). This CDR3 region has 10 residues. The CDR3 DNA is TGCAGTGCTAGACTAGATACGCAGTATTTT. This encodes CSARLDTQYF.

This clone was seen just once. This chain uses TRBV7-9 with TRBJ1-3; TRBD1 matches at 7 bases. The CDR3 has 14 residues. The V gene end was trimmed by 5 bases and the J gene end by 0 bases; junction bases not matched to a gene: 1. Germline CDR1 and CDR2: SEHNR and FQNEAQ (reference sequence). CDR3: CASSRDSSGNTIYF. In DNA form, the CDR3 reads TGTGCCAGCAGCCGGGACAGCTCTGGAAACACCATATATTTT.

This rearrangement joins TRBV5-1 to TRBJ2-3; tentative D call: TRBD2 (6 bases). V was cut by 6 bases and J by 2 bases, with 13 bases left in between. CDR1 and CDR2 (germline): SGHRS, YFSETQ. This CDR3 region has 14 residues. In DNA, the CDR3 is TGCGCCAGCATGCCGGCGGGACTCACAGATACGCAGTATTTT. As protein: CASMPAGLTDTQYF.

This chain connects TRBV27 to TRBJ1-4, with TRBD1 matching over 8 bases. Germline CDR1 is MNHEY and CDR2 is SMNVEV (reference sequence). The CDR3 has 14 residues. V lost 5 bases, J lost 6 bases, and 5 bases stayed unmatched. The CDR3 loop is CASSPGTGYEKLFF. CDR3 coding DNA: TGTGCCAGCAGTCCCGGGACAGGCTATGAAAAACTGTTTTTT.

The chain couples TRBV10-2 to TRBJ2-5, with a possible D match to TRBD1 (5 bases). CDR1 is WSHSY and CDR2 is SAAADI in the germline V gene. The CDR3 is made up of 12 amino acids. V lost 2 bases and J 7 bases, leaving 8 bases between the germline ends. This CDR3 reads CASSEDRGTQYF. CDR3 in DNA: TGCGCCAGCAGTGAGGACAGAGGGACCCAGTACTTC.

V and J are TRBV18 and TRBJ2-5; TRBD2 matches at 10 bases. V was clipped by 5 bases and J by 5 bases; unmatched bases: 5. Germline V lookup: CDR1 KGHSH, CDR2 LQKENI. This CDR3 region has 14 residues. This CDR3 reads CASSTSGTTETQYF. Written as DNA, the CDR3 is TGTGCCAGCTCAACTAGCGGGACGACGGAGACCCAGTACTTC.

The rearrangement links TRBV6-1 to TRBJ2-5; 9 bases map to TRBD1. Germline CDR1 reads MNHNS; CDR2 reads SASEGT. The length of the CDR3 is 15 residues. J lost 4 bases, V lost 1 base, and 4 bases had no gene match. CDR3: CASSEVPTGGETQYF. DNA for the CDR3: TGTGCCAGCAGTGAAGTCCCGACAGGGGGAGAGACCCAGTACTTC.

The chain joins TRBV11-1 to TRBJ2-1, with a possible D match to TRBD2 (6 bases). V lost 3 bases, J lost 8 bases, and 8 bases lay in between. CDR3 length equals 12 residues. CDR1 is SGHAT and CDR2 is FQDESV in the germline V gene (reference sequence). CDR3 region: CASSLTSHEQFF. In nucleotides, the CDR3 is TGTGCCAGCAGCTTGACTAGTCATGAGCAGTTCTTC.

This chain connects TRBV30 to TRBJ2-7; 9 bases align to TRBD2. The CDR3 covers 14 residues. After removal of 5 bases from V and 3 bases from J, the junction contained 8 bases not matched to a gene. Germline values: CDR1 GTSNPN, CDR2 SVGIG (reference sequence). The CDR3: CAWRGTSGLYEQYF. The CDR3, as DNA: TGTGCCTGGCGGGGCACTAGCGGGCTCTACGAGCAGTACTTC.

The chain has TRBV7-8 and TRBJ2-3; TRBD2 aligns across 10 bases. CDR3 length: 15 amino acids. The V gene end was trimmed by 5 bases and the J gene end by 4 bases; junction bases not matched to a gene: 6. Germline V gives CDR1 SGHVS, CDR2 FQNEAQ. The CDR3 sequence: CASSKLAGISDTQYF. The CDR3 nucleotides read TGTGCCAGCAGCAAACTAGCGGGAATTTCAGATACGCAGTATTTT.

The J gene is TRBJ2-7, the V gene TRBV5-1, with a weak D call TRBD2 (6 bases). V lost 5 bases and J lost 7, with 22 bases in between. This CDR3 is built from 15 residues. The germline gives CDR1 SGHRS, CDR2 YFSETQ. The CDR3 here is CASSLADQPSEEQYF. CDR3 nucleotide sequence: TGCGCCAGCAGTTTAGCGGACCAACCTTCGGAGGAGCAGTACTTC. Together with reference TRBV5-1 and TRBJ2-7, the CDR3 gives the full variable domain: KAGVTQTPRYLIKTRGQQVTLSCSPISGHRSVSWYQQTPGQGLQFLFEYFSETQRNKGNFPGRFSGRQFSNSRSEMNVSTLELGDSALYLCASSLADQPSEEQYFGPGTRLTVT.

The genes are TRBV11-2 and TRBJ2-7, with D tentatively TRBD2 (5 bases). V was shortened by 4 bases and J by 4 bases, with 20 bases between the two germline ends. The CDR3 spans 16 residues. CDR1 is SGHAT, CDR2 FQNNGV, per germline. The CDR3 bases are TGTGCCAGCAGCTCAATAGGGTCCCTAGCTGAGTACGAGCAGTACTTC. As protein: CASSSIGSLAEYEQYF.